What follows are 6 T cell receptor beta chains derived from one specimen sequenced in a study of tumor-infiltrating lymphocytes in oesophageal squamous cell carcinoma. TCRdb re-derived calls from the PCR reads in MiXCR, one entry per CDR3 protein. The sample contains nearly 20,000 distinct CDR3 sequences, under 40% of which appear only once. Sequencing used blood. These receptors were taken from a male donor with esophageal squamous cell carcinoma.

This clonotype was seen repeatedly, ten times or more. V gene TRBV24-1 combines with J gene TRBJ2-6; D remains ambiguous. V was cut by 4 bases and J by 2 bases, with 5 bases left in between. CDR1 and CDR2 from the germline V gene are KGHDR and SFDVKD. The CDR3 has 14 residues. The CDR3 sequence: CATSDPAGANVLTF. In nucleotides, the CDR3 is TGTGCCACCAGTGACCCGGCTGGGGCCAACGTCCTGACTTTC.

This clonotype was seen ten or more times. The genes are TRBV12-5 and TRBJ1-2; D gene ambiguous. Germline V gives CDR1 LGHNT, CDR2 FRNRAP. The CDR3 length is 12 residues. In DNA form, the CDR3 reads TGTGCCGTGGGAGAGAAGAGGGTTGGCTACACCTTC. This encodes CAVGEKRVGYTF.

The chain uses TRBV7-2 and TRBJ2-1; 13 bases match TRBD2. Germline V gene data show CDR1 as SGHTA and CDR2 as FQGNSA. The CDR3 runs to 18 residues. Trimming removed 5 bases from V and 0 bases from J; junction bases left unmatched: 7. CDR3 region: CASSRTSGGQSSYNEQFF. Written as DNA, the CDR3 is TGTGCCAGCAGCAGGACTAGCGGGGGACAAAGCTCCTACAATGAGCAGTTCTTC.

The J gene is TRBJ1-6, the V gene TRBV6-1; D remains unclear. This CDR3 contains 12 residues. The germline gives CDR1 MNHNS, CDR2 SASEGT. The V gene lost 6 bases and the J gene lost 3 bases, with 3 bases spanning the gap. The CDR3 nucleotides are TGTGCCAGCAGCAACTATAATTCACCCCTCCACTTT. Residues: CASSNYNSPLHF.

This clonotype has at least ten counts. The V call is TRBV7-9, the J call TRBJ2-1; 10 bases align to TRBD2. Germline lookup yields CDR1 SEHNR and CDR2 FQNEAQ (reference sequence). This CDR3 is 16 amino acids long. CDR3 DNA sequence: TGTGTTACGCGACGGGCTAGCGGGAGAGGGGGGAATGAGCAGTTCTTC. Amino acid sequence: CVTRRASGRGGNEQFF.

This clonotype was counted many times. The chain uses TRBV2 and TRBJ2-2, with 10 bases fitting TRBD2. Per the germline V gene, CDR1 is SNHLY and CDR2 is FYNNEI. The V gene end was trimmed by 3 bases and the J gene end by 5 bases; junction bases not matched to a gene: 3. CDR3 size: 15 residues. The CDR3 reads CASSEISGRTGELFF. The DNA of the CDR3 is TGTGCCAGCAGTGAGATTAGCGGGAGGACCGGGGAGCTGTTTTTT.